The T cell receptor beta chain under discussion was sequenced for a study of blood T cell repertoires in COVID-19. For the study at large: The origin of the acute and convalescent COVID-19 samples was the United States, Italy and Spain.

Authors' analysis steps: Quantification of nucleated cells was approximated via reference gene primer amplification. Libraries were prepared by immunoSEQ multiplex PCR; TCRdb keeps only in-frame clonotypes and omits some of them. V and J calls and clone size follow that table, whereas D and trimming were derived from the DNA. The sample lists tens of thousands of clones, 70% to 90% occurring once. The ends lost 3 bases at V and 4 bases at J; junction bases unmatched: 14. The germline CDR1 and CDR2 sequences are GTSNPN and SVGIG (reference sequence). The CDR3 length is 18 residues. The chain carries TRBV30 and TRBJ1-6, with 8 bases matching TRBD1. This clonotype originated in a middle-aged man with active or convalescent COVID-19. Sequences were obtained from peripheral blood. CDR3 amino acids: CAWRWAFATGGYNSPLHF. The CDR3 DNA follows: TGTGCCTGGAGATGGGCTTTTGCTACAGGGGGATATAATTCACCCCTCCACTTT.